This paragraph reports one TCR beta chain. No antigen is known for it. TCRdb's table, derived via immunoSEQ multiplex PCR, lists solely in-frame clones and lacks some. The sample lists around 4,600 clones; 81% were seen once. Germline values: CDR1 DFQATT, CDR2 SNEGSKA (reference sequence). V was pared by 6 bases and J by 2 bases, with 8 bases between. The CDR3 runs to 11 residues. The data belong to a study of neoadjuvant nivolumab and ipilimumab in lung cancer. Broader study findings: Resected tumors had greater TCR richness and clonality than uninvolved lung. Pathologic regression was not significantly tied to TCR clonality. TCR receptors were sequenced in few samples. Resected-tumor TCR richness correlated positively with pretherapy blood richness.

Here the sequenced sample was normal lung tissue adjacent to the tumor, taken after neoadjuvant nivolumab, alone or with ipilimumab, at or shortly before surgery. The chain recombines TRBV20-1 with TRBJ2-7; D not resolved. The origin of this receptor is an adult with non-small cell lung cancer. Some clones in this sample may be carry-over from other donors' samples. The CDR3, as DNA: TGCAGTGCCGGTGGGGCCTACGAGCAGTACTTC. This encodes CSAGGAYEQYF.